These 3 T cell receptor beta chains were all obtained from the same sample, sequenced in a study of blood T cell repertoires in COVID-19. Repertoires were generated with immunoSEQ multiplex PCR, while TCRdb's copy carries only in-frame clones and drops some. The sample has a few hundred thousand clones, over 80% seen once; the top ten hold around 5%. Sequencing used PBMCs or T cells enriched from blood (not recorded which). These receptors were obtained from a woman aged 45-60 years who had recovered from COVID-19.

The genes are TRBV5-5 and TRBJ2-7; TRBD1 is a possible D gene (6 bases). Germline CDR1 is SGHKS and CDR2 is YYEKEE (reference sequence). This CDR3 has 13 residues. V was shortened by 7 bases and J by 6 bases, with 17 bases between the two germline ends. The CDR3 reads CASQVAGASEQYF. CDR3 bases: TGTGCCAGCCAAGTGGCAGGGGCGAGCGAGCAGTACTTC.

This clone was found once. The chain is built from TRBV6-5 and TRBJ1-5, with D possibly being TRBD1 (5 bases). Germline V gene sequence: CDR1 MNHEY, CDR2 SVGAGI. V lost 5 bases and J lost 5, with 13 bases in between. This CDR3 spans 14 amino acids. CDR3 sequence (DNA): TGTGCCAGCAGTCCCAGGCGGGGGGATCAGCCCCAGCATTTT. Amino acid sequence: CASSPRRGDQPQHF.

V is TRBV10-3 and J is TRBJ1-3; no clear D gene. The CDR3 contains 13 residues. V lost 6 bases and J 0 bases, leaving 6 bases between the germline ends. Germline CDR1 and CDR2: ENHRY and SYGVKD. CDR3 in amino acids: CAIRDNSGNTIYF. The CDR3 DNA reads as TGTGCCATCAGAGACAACTCTGGAAACACCATATATTTT.